The clone carrying this T cell receptor beta chain was seen only a few times. Its antigen is undetermined. Pregnant or lactating patients and those with other autoimmune diseases or uncontrolled infections were excluded. The sample belongs to a study of Graves' ophthalmopathy and Graves' hyperthyroidism. In the study overall: Peripheral blood (taken before any treatment) was collected at initial diagnosis. Findings and limits, study-wide: Discrimination between ophthalmopathy and stable hyperthyroidism by a 13-signature model showed about 85% sensitivity and 70% to 82% specificity. With 60% to 71% sensitivity and about 78% specificity, the model predicted ophthalmopathy progression.

The V and J ends lost 0 bases and 2 bases respectively, with 9 bases between them. Germline values: CDR1 SGHRS, CDR2 YFSETQ. CDR3 length: 14 amino acids. Amplification from RNA transcripts yielded the TCR beta CDR3 regions. Second-round multiplex PCR came after a first-round RT-PCR that employed HTBI primers. TCRdb called the multiplex PCR reads again in MiXCR, with one record for every CDR3 protein. This sample has about 740,000 distinct CDR3 sequences, with approximately 40% found just once. The sequenced sample consisted of peripheral blood. The origin of this receptor is an adult man with Graves' ophthalmopathy. The genes are TRBV5-1 and TRBJ2-7; D gene uncertain. This chain's CDR3 is CASSLDGGAYEQYF. In nucleotides, the CDR3 is TGCGCCAGCAGCTTGGATGGTGGAGCCTACGAGCAGTACTTC.